This T cell receptor beta chain was documented in a study of cytomegalovirus exposure and HLA in healthy donors. Comments on this clone: Its antigen is unidentified.

Study-wide results and caveats: With further analysis later on, most CMV-associated TCR beta chains appeared HLA-restricted. The likely origin of a cluster of highly shared sequence variants was a sequencing artifact. Common viral pathogens were later found to be apparently linked to several of the most significant clusters.

PCR primers comprised 60 Vbeta and 13 Jbeta primers. Method: immunoSEQ multiplex PCR; TCRdb's copy keeps in-frame clones and lacks some. This repertoire shows over 150,000 clones, over 65% found once; its top ten account for 4%. The germline V gene has CDR1 SGHTA and CDR2 FQGNSA. This CDR3 contains 16 residues. The V end lost 3 bases, the J end lost 1 base, and 16 bases lay between the germline ends. This clonotype was sampled from a woman aged 35 to 49 in good health and CMV-seronegative. The chain combines TRBV7-2 with TRBJ2-7; TRBD1 is a possible D gene (7 bases). Sequencing was performed on PBMCs. The CDR3 DNA follows: TGTGCCAGCAGCTTTGGAGGGACAGCTGGGTCCTACGAGCAGTACTTC. It is translated as CASSFGGTAGSYEQYF.